This is a list of T cell receptor beta chains from one sample in a study of vaccination and CD4 T cells after COVID-19. No antigen has been assigned to these receptors. Via MiXCR, TCRdb re-called the PCR reads, giving one row per CDR3 protein. The table shows about 22,000 distinct CDR3 sequences, with less than 35% occurring only once. Sequenced here: CD4+ T cells from blood, cultured in vitro, sampled about 7 months after SARS-CoV-2 vaccination. These receptors originate from a human donor who had recovered from COVID-19. Each CDR3 is given with its conserved first and last residue. D genes are given only for firm matches. Rows may omit the clone size; those that give it use once, few, many or a size class.

J | size | D | V | DNA | CDR3
TRBJ2-7 | few | . | TRBV7-8 | TGTGCCAGCAGCCGGTCCCGACATTCCTACGAGCAGTACTTC | CASSRSRHSYEQYF
TRBJ1-6 | few | . | TRBV10-3 | TGTGCCATCAGTGAGTCGGACGGGAATAATTCACCCCTCCACTTT | CAISESDGNNSPLHF
TRBJ2-3 | . | . | TRBV20-1 | TGCAGTGCTAGAGTTGTCCCCACAGATACGCAGTATTTT | CSARVVPTDTQYF
TRBJ2-5 | few | TRBD2 | TRBV29-1 | TGCAGCGTTGTTCTCGGGGGAGGGCTAGAGACCCAGTACTTC | CSVVLGGGLETQYF
TRBJ1-1 | . | TRBD1 | TRBV20-1 | TGCAGTGCTAGAGTGGCAGGGGGCGTATCTGAAGCTTTCTTT | CSARVAGGVSEAFF
TRBJ2-7 | few | . | TRBV20-1 | TGCAGTGCTATAGGACCCACACTCTCCTACGAGCAGTACTTC | CSAIGPTLSYEQYF
TRBJ1-4 | few | TRBD1 | TRBV20-1 | TGCAGTGCTGCCGGGACAGGGGGGGAAAAACTGTTTTTT | CSAAGTGGEKLFF
TRBJ2-1 | . | TRBD1 | TRBV19 | TGTGCCAGTAGTCTCCCACCGGGACAGTCCTACAATGAGCAGTTCTTC | CASSLPPGQSYNEQFF
TRBJ1-1 | . | TRBD1 | TRBV6-1 | TGTGCCAGCAGACGGGACAGGTGGAACACTGAAGCTTTCTTT | CASRRDRWNTEAFF
TRBJ2-1 | . | . | TRBV28 | TGTGCCAGCAGGCAAACTAGCTGGGTTGAGCAGTTCTTC | CASRQTSWVEQFF
TRBJ2-1 | few | TRBD2 | TRBV7-3 | TGTGCCAGCAGCTTTTCTAGCGGGAGTTACAATGAGCAGTTCTTC | CASSFSSGSYNEQFF
TRBJ2-7 | once | . | TRBV11-2 | TGTGCCAGCAGCTCCATCACCGGGACAAGACACTACGAGCAGTACTTC | CASSSITGTRHYEQYF
TRBJ2-2 | . | . | TRBV7-2 | TGTGCCAGCAGCTTTTGGGCCGGCACCGGGGAGCTGTTTTTT | CASSFWAGTGELFF
TRBJ2-7 | few | TRBD1 | TRBV20-1 | TGCAGTGCTAGAGAAGGGACAGCGACCTACGAGCAGTACTTC | CSAREGTATYEQYF
TRBJ2-1 | . | TRBD2 | TRBV2 | TGTGCCAGCACCTCCTCGCGGGAGGCACAAATGGGTGAGCAGTTCTTC | CASTSSREAQMGEQFF
TRBJ2-5 | . | . | TRBV20-1 | TGCAGTGCTAGAGAGGGGACCGACCGGGGGACCCAGTACTTC | CSAREGTDRGTQYF
TRBJ2-3 | few | . | TRBV7-2 | TGTGCCAGCAGGACCCATATAGGCGCAGATACGCAGTATTTT | CASRTHIGADTQYF
TRBJ1-5 | medium-sized | . | TRBV21-1 | TGTGCCAGCAGCAAATACCGGGCACCCCAGCATTTT | CASSKYRAPQHF
TRBJ2-1 | . | . | TRBV7-2 | TGTGCCAGCAGCCCTTTCTGGACAGCGTCTAATGAGCAGTTCTTC | CASSPFWTASNEQFF
TRBJ2-3 | . | TRBD2 | TRBV5-4 | TGTGCCAGCAGCTCGGCGACTAGCGGGAGGTCCGTAGGGCAGTATTTT | CASSSATSGRSVGQYF
TRBJ2-7 | . | TRBD1 | TRBV11-3 | TGTGCCAGCAGCTTATCCCTAGGGGGCGACTCCTACGAGCAGTACTTC | CASSLSLGGDSYEQYF
TRBJ2-7 | . | . | TRBV20-1 | TGCAGTGCAACCCGGGACACGATCTCCTACGAGCAGTACTTC | CSATRDTISYEQYF
TRBJ1-3 | . | . | TRBV6-1 | TGTGAACACTGGGGGTCTGGAAACACCATATATTTT | CEHWGSGNTIYF